The 7 T cell receptor beta chains reported below all come from one sample, sequenced in a study of cytomegalovirus exposure and HLA in healthy donors. With 60 Vbeta and 13 Jbeta primers, the PCR was carried out. Sequencing was performed with immunoSEQ multiplex PCR; in TCRdb, only in-frame clones are kept and a portion is missing. Among about 120,000 clones listed, roughly 79% were seen once. Sequencing was done on a sample of PBMCs. Every receptor here comes from a woman aged 40-49 years in good health and CMV-seronegative.

This chain's CDR3 is CASSFTANTEAFF. The CDR3, as DNA: TGTGCCAGCAGCTTCACAGCCAACACTGAAGCTTTCTTT. The chain carries TRBV11-2 and TRBJ1-1; D gene ambiguous. The CDR3 covers 13 residues. The V and J ends lost 3 bases and 2 bases respectively, with 7 bases between them. CDR1 is SGHAT and CDR2 is FQNNGV in the germline V gene.

The chain is built from TRBV10-3 and TRBJ2-5; no reliable D call. The germline V gene has CDR1 ENHRY and CDR2 SYGVKD. Trimming removed 2 bases at V and 4 bases at J, with 5 bases between. This CDR3 region has 12 residues. DNA of the CDR3: TGTGCCATCAGTGAGGAGGCAGAGACCCAGTACTTC. The encoded protein is CAISEEAETQYF.

V gene TRBV4-2 combines with J gene TRBJ1-2, with 7 nucleotides matching TRBD1. CDR1 is LGHNA and CDR2 is YNFKEQ in the germline V gene. This CDR3 region has 16 residues. J gave up 6 bases and V 0 bases, and 10 bases lay outside the gene matches. CDR3 coding DNA: TGTGCCAGCAGCCAAGAGGTGACAGGGAGGTTGAATGGCTACACCTTC. It encodes CASSQEVTGRLNGYTF.

CDR3 DNA sequence: TGTGCCAGCAGCTCAGGGACTCCCCTTTATAATTCACCCCTCCACTTT. Protein product: CASSSGTPLYNSPLHF. The chain uses TRBV7-8 and TRBJ1-6; possibly TRBD1 for D (5 bases). V lost 4 bases to trimming and J lost 4 bases, with 14 bases between them. The CDR3 length is 16 residues. Germline lookup yields CDR1 SGHVS and CDR2 FQNEAQ.

The chain combines TRBV7-6 with TRBJ2-7; 7 bases are shared with TRBD2. Germline trimming cut 0 bases from V and 4 bases from J; bases unmatched to any gene: 18. This CDR3 contains 19 residues. Germline values: CDR1 SGHVS, CDR2 FNYEAQ. DNA of the CDR3: TGTGCCAGCAGCTTAGCCAGACCCCGGACTCTAGCGGACCGATACGAGCAGTACTTC. This gives the protein CASSLARPRTLADRYEQYF.

This chain joins TRBV5-4 and TRBJ2-7, with TRBD2 as a possible D gene (7 bases). Trimming removed 3 bases at V and 3 bases at J, with 19 bases between. CDR3 length equals 16 residues. Germline CDR1 is SGHNT and CDR2 is YYREEE (reference sequence). For the CDR3, the DNA is TGTGCCAGCAGCTCCAGTATGGGGGGGCGAGGCTACGAGCAGTACTTC. Translation gives CASSSSMGGRGYEQYF.

The J gene is TRBJ1-4, the V gene TRBV21-1; the DNA was not used to check the table's D call, TRBD1. TRBV21-1 is an annotated pseudogene. The CDR3 contains 21 residues. CDR3 amino acids: CASSNHRRQEERSGTNEKLFF. The DNA for the CDR3 is TGTGCCAGCAGCAACCACCGAAGACAGGAGGAGCGGAGTGGAACTAATGAAAAACTGTTTTTT.